This T cell receptor beta chain was captured in a study of blood T cells in healthy people across ages. Remarks on this clonotype: The antigen is not known.

Germline V gene sequence: CDR1 SGHKS, CDR2 YYEKEE (reference sequence). The CDR3 consists of 15 residues. Unmatched junction bases numbered 15, after V lost 4 bases and J lost 11 bases. Through a sample-barcoded 5' primer and a J-beta primer mix, a second PCR was run for roughly 6 to 12 cycles. TCRdb reprocessed the 5' RACE reads with MiXCR, giving one entry per CDR3 protein. The table lists about 2 million distinct CDR3 sequences, 40% to 55% of them singletons, with about 2.1% in the top ten. General observations from the study: Strong correlation linked observed beta diversity and percent naive T cells.

The sequenced material came from blood. The clonotype comes from a woman aged 35 to 49 in good health. The J gene is TRBJ2-5, the V gene TRBV5-5; 9 nucleotides line up with TRBD2. The chain's CDR3 is CASSPIAGAGGEQYF. The CDR3 DNA reads TGTGCCAGCAGCCCCATAGCGGGGGCTGGGGGTGAGCAGTACTTC.